Below, 5 T cell receptor beta chains from the same sample are listed, as sequenced in a study of identical twins. TCRdb itself ran the 5' RACE reads through MiXCR, one entry per CDR3 protein. The table records about 570,000 distinct CDR3 sequences, 9.6% of them present only once. These data were also filed under a second study, of yellow fever vaccine responses in identical twins.

The source material was PBMCs. The receptors shown here come from a woman between 18 and 29 years old in good health.

This clonotype was counted a few times. The V and J genes are TRBV7-3 and TRBJ2-1, with 9 bases fitting TRBD1. The CDR3 runs 16 residues. After removal of 1 base from V and 4 bases from J, the junction contained 5 bases not matched to a gene. Germline CDR1 and CDR2: SGHTA and FQGTGA. The chain's CDR3 is CASSLKGGQGYNEQFF. CDR3 nucleotide sequence: TGTGCCAGCAGCTTAAAGGGGGGACAGGGATACAATGAGCAGTTCTTC.

The CDR3 region has the DNA TGCGCCAGCAGTTTAACTCCGGCCAGTGTTTCCTACGAGCAGTACTTC. Amino acid sequence: CASSLTPASVSYEQYF. The V gene is TRBV4-1, the J gene TRBJ2-7; the D is unclear. CDR1 and CDR2 from the germline V gene are MGHRA and YSYEKL. The length of the CDR3 is 16 residues. V lost 6 bases to trimming and J lost 1 base, with 19 bases between them.

Ten or more counts support this clonotype. This chain links TRBV20-1 with TRBJ2-1, with 10 bases lining up with TRBD1. Germline CDR1 is DFQATT and CDR2 is SNEGSKA (reference sequence). The length of the CDR3 is 14 residues. The trim removed 5 bases at V and 10 bases at J, leaving 11 bases unmatched. CDR3 protein: CSAPQRQGAKEQFF. The DNA for the CDR3 is TGCAGTGCTCCACAAAGACAGGGGGCAAAGGAGCAGTTCTTC.

This clonotype was detected only a few times. The rearrangement links TRBV4-3 to TRBJ2-1; D is ambiguous. Germline V gene lookup returns CDR1 LGHNA and CDR2 YSLEER. This CDR3 region has 16 residues. Trimming took off 0 bases at V and 6 bases at J, with 15 bases between the two ends. The CDR3 coding sequence is TGCGCCAGCAGCCAAGATCCCGTCCGTTATCTCAATGAGCAGTTCTTC. It translates to CASSQDPVRYLNEQFF.

This clonotype was picked up many times. The chain couples TRBV4-2 to TRBJ2-1; 7 bases line up with TRBD1. The CDR3 consists of 15 residues. Germline assignment: CDR1 LGHNA and CDR2 YNFKEQ. The ends lost 4 bases at V and 4 bases at J; junction bases unmatched: 7. CDR3 sequence reads: CASSLPGQPYNEQFF. The CDR3, as DNA: TGTGCCAGCAGCCTGCCGGGACAGCCTTACAATGAGCAGTTCTTC.